Presented here are 29 T cell receptor beta chains from one specimen sequenced in a study of T-cell reconstitution after alpha-beta-depleted transplantation in children. Library preparation (for TCRbeta) was performed with unique molecular identifiers. TCRdb re-called the PCR reads with MiXCR, one entry per CDR3 protein. The table includes 400,000 to 500,000 distinct CDR3 sequences, under 13% detected once. Sequences were derived from PBMCs from the stem cell graft donor, sampled from the stem cell graft. The receptors were gathered from a human donor who donated a stem cell graft to a child with acute myeloid leukemia.

This chain links TRBV3-1 with TRBJ2-1; D call uncertain. Trimming stripped 3 bases from V and 6 bases from J, with 12 bases between. This CDR3 has 14 amino acids. Germline V gene lookup returns CDR1 LGHDT and CDR2 YNNKEL (reference sequence). The CDR3 bases are TGTGCCAGCAGCCAGAACCTCCCCTCCAATGAGCAGTTCTTC. Protein: CASSQNLPSNEQFF.

The rearrangement uses TRBV3-1 and TRBJ2-7; D may correspond to TRBD1 or TRBD2 (5 bases each). The CDR3 totals 17 residues. Germline CDR1 LGHDT, CDR2 YNNKEL (reference sequence). V was trimmed by 0 bases and J by 3 bases, leaving 18 bases between them. The CDR3 sequence is CASSQDPIGAGGYEQYV. The DNA of the CDR3 is TGTGCCAGCAGCCAAGATCCGATCGGGGCTGGGGGCTACGAGCAGTACGTC.

This clonotype came up a few times. The chain combines TRBV7-6 with TRBJ2-3; 10 nucleotides line up with TRBD2. The germline V gene encodes CDR1 SGHVS and CDR2 FNYEAQ. The CDR3 loop spans 20 amino acids. V dropped 5 bases and J dropped 0; count of bases not matched to a gene: 17. The CDR3 protein is CASSTVRRLAGVSSTDTQYF. In DNA, the CDR3 is TGTGCCAGCAGCACGGTGCGGCGTCTAGCGGGGGTTTCTAGCACAGATACGCAGTATTTT.

The table lists this clonotype with a few counts. CDR3 amino acids: CASTPPGTGTYNEQFF. CDR3 DNA: TGTGCCAGCACCCCCCCCGGGACAGGGACCTACAATGAGCAGTTCTTC. J is TRBJ2-1 and V is TRBV7-6, with 9 bases that match TRBD1. V dropped 7 bases and J dropped 2; count of bases not matched to a gene: 9. The CDR3 covers 16 residues. CDR1 and CDR2 from the germline V gene are SGHVS and FNYEAQ.

This clonotype was observed a few times. V usage is TRBV12-3 or TRBV12-4 and J usage is TRBJ2-3; D may match TRBD1 or TRBD2 (5 bases each). Trimming took off 2 bases at V and 2 bases at J, with 8 bases between the two ends. This CDR3 is 14 amino acids long. CDR3 coding DNA: TGTGCCAGCAGTTTATGGGGGTACACAGATACGCAGTATTTT. Translating gives CASSLWGYTDTQYF.

The chain has TRBV6-5 and TRBJ1-2; a weak D match, TRBD1 (5 bases). The CDR3 length is 14 residues. Trimming pared 0 bases from V and 7 bases from J, leaving 12 bases between. Germline V gene data show CDR1 as MNHEY and CDR2 as SVGAGI. The CDR3, as DNA: TGTGCCAGCAGTTACTCGGCGACAGCTCTTGGCTACACCTTC. This sequence encodes CASSYSATALGYTF.

J is TRBJ1-4 and V is TRBV25-1, with D possibly being TRBD1 (5 bases). CDR3 size: 16 residues. The V end was cut by 2 bases, the J end by 0 bases, with 10 bases between. CDR1 is MGHDK, CDR2 SYGVNS, per germline. CDR3: CASSERTHTTNEKLFF. The CDR3 region has the DNA TGTGCCAGCAGTGAACGGACACATACAACTAATGAAAAACTGTTTTTT.

This clonotype has ten or more counts. J is TRBJ1-5 and V is TRBV27, with a weak D call TRBD1 (5 bases). Per the germline V gene, CDR1 is MNHEY and CDR2 is SMNVEV (reference sequence). There are 16 residues in the CDR3. V was shortened by 3 bases and J by 2 bases, with 14 bases between the two germline ends. As DNA, the CDR3 is TGTGCCAGCAGTTTTGACGGGGCGCCTGGCAATCAGCCCCAGCATTTT. Translated, it gives CASSFDGAPGNQPQHF.

The rearrangement joins TRBV9 to TRBJ2-2, with no clear D. The CDR3 consists of 13 residues. The V gene lost 0 bases and the J gene lost 4 bases, with 4 bases spanning the gap. CDR1 and CDR2 from the germline V gene are SGDLS and YYNGEE. CDR3 protein: CASSVDPTGELFF. CDR3 DNA: TGTGCCAGCAGCGTAGATCCCACCGGGGAGCTGTTTTTT.

Written as DNA, the CDR3 is TGCAGCGCTGGGACCACGGCTGAAGCTTTCTTT. Translation: CSAGTTAEAFF. V is TRBV29-1 and J is TRBJ1-1; maybe TRBD1 (5 bases). The CDR3 has 11 amino acids. Germline CDR1 SQVTM, CDR2 ANQGSEA. Trimming removed 7 bases at V and 6 bases at J, with 12 bases between.

This clonotype came up many times. This chain uses TRBV27 with TRBJ1-6; D is undetermined. Germline V gene data show CDR1 as MNHEY and CDR2 as SMNVEV (reference sequence). Trimming stripped 3 bases from V and 3 bases from J, with 18 bases between. The CDR3 loop spans 18 amino acids. CDR3 sequence (DNA): TGTGCCAGCAGTTTTAGAGGTTACGGTTCTGACTATAATTCACCCCTCCACTTT. As protein: CASSFRGYGSDYNSPLHF.

This clonotype was observed a few times. The chain combines TRBV29-1 with TRBJ1-2; perhaps TRBD1 as D (5 bases). CDR1 and CDR2 from the germline V gene are SQVTM and ANQGSEA. Trimming stripped 6 bases from V and 7 bases from J, with 18 bases between. This CDR3 has 13 residues. The CDR3 sequence: CSVVDRGPFGYTF. CDR3 coding DNA: TGCAGCGTCGTAGACAGAGGACCCTTTGGCTACACCTTC.

There are a few counts of this clonotype. In nucleotides, the CDR3 is TGTGCCAGCAGCCAAGTGGGGACGGCAGATACGCAGTATTTT. This encodes CASSQVGTADTQYF. The rearrangement uses TRBV3-1 and TRBJ2-3; D tentatively reads TRBD1 or TRBD2 (5 bases each). This CDR3 region has 14 residues. Trimming pared 1 base from V and 4 bases from J, leaving 9 bases between. Per the germline V gene, CDR1 is LGHDT and CDR2 is YNNKEL (reference sequence).

This clonotype has more than one count but fewer than ten. The chain employs TRBV7-8 and TRBJ1-5, with unresolved D. In germline, CDR1 is SGHVS, CDR2 FQNEAQ. The V and J ends lost 1 base and 2 bases respectively, with 18 bases between them. The CDR3 runs to 18 residues. The CDR3 loop reads CASSLEAKEGRGNQPQHF. CDR3 bases: TGTGCCAGCAGCTTAGAGGCGAAGGAAGGACGCGGCAATCAGCCCCAGCATTTT.

The table lists this clonotype with many counts. This sequence joins TRBV5-1 and TRBJ1-2; D gene uncertain. V dropped 0 bases and J dropped 3 bases, with 6 bases sitting between them. The CDR3 runs 13 residues. Germline CDR1 and CDR2: SGHRS and YFSETQ. For the CDR3, the DNA is TGCGCCAGCAGCTTGGGGGAAGACTATGGCTACACCTTC. Translation: CASSLGEDYGYTF.

This chain links TRBV14 with TRBJ1-3; D is unclear. V lost 8 bases and J 0 bases, leaving 8 bases between the germline ends. CDR1 is SGHDN, CDR2 FVKESK, per germline. This CDR3 has 13 amino acids. The CDR3 DNA reads TGTGCCAGCGACGGATCCTCTGGAAACACCATATATTTT. It encodes CASDGSSGNTIYF.

The rearrangement uses TRBV5-5 and TRBJ2-7, with D possibly being TRBD1 (6 bases). CDR1 is SGHKS, CDR2 YYEKEE, per germline (reference sequence). The CDR3 is 15 amino acids. V lost 1 base and J lost 0, with 11 bases in between. DNA for the CDR3: TGTGCCAGCAGCTTGAGCGGACAGATCTCCTACGAGCAGTACGTC. Translated, it gives CASSLSGQISYEQYV.

The sample holds a few counts of this clonotype. The chain is built from TRBV5-1 and TRBJ1-4; D is undetermined. This CDR3 comprises 14 residues. Trimming stripped 0 bases from V and 3 bases from J, with 6 bases between. Germline-derived CDR1 and CDR2 are SGHRS and YFSETQ. CDR3 protein: CASSLVEANEKLFF. Written as DNA, the CDR3 is TGCGCCAGCAGCTTGGTCGAGGCTAATGAAAAACTGTTTTTT.

Ten or more counts support this clonotype. This chain connects TRBV12-3 or TRBV12-4 to TRBJ1-5; weak D call: TRBD1 (5 bases). V was shortened by 4 bases and J by 0 bases, with 10 bases between the two germline ends. The CDR3 runs to 15 residues. DNA for the CDR3: TGTGCCAGCAGTTCCGAGGGGTTTAGCAATCAGCCCCAGCATTTT. Translated: CASSSEGFSNQPQHF.

The V call is TRBV15, the J call TRBJ2-2, with 8 bases fitting TRBD2. The CDR3 spans 17 residues. The germline V gene has CDR1 LNHNV and CDR2 YYDKDF (reference sequence). V was clipped by 0 bases and J by 6 bases; unmatched bases: 9. Here the CDR3 DNA reads TGTGCCACCAGCAGAGATTTTTTGGGACTAGAATCCGGGGAGCTGTTTTTT. Amino acid sequence: CATSRDFLGLESGELFF.

This chain joins TRBV12-3 or TRBV12-4 and TRBJ1-5, with 7 bases identical to TRBD1. The V and J ends lost 3 bases and 5 bases, in that order; junction bases with no gene match: 7. The CDR3 loop spans 15 amino acids. Here the CDR3 reads CASSFQTGMDQPQHF. CDR3 in DNA: TGTGCCAGCAGTTTTCAGACAGGGATGGATCAGCCCCAGCATTTT.

The V and J genes are TRBV5-1 and TRBJ2-3, with 7 bases aligning to TRBD2. CDR3 size: 14 residues. V shed 3 bases, J shed 4 bases, and the junction held 5 bases outside the gene matches. Germline V lookup: CDR1 SGHRS, CDR2 YFSETQ. Written as DNA, the CDR3 is TGCGCCAGCAGCTCCGGACTAGGCCCAGATACGCAGTATTTT. Its protein product is CASSSGLGPDTQYF.

The J gene is TRBJ2-7, the V gene TRBV5-1; 7 nucleotides agree with TRBD1. The V segment lost 4 bases and the J segment 8 bases; nucleotides outside the gene matches: 3. This CDR3 comprises 11 residues. CDR1 SGHRS and CDR2 YFSETQ come from the germline V gene. The DNA for the CDR3 is TGCGCCAGCAGCCGACAGGGACAGCAGTACTTC. Protein product: CASSRQGQQYF.

This clonotype has only a few counts. The chain recombines TRBV4-1 with TRBJ1-1, with 10 bases fitting TRBD1. This CDR3 spans 15 amino acids. The germline CDR1 and CDR2 sequences are MGHRA and YSYEKL. Unmatched junction bases numbered 6, after V lost 3 bases and J lost 5 bases. Here the CDR3 DNA reads TGCGCCAGCAGCCATGGGACAGGGGAGACGACTGAAGCTTTCTTT. Residues: CASSHGTGETTEAFF.

V gene TRBV6-2 or TRBV6-3 combines with J gene TRBJ1-2, with D perhaps TRBD1 (6 bases). V lost 7 bases and J 6 bases, leaving 15 bases between the germline ends. Germline V gives CDR1 MNHEY, CDR2 SVGEGT. CDR3 length equals 13 residues. This CDR3 is CASTRQERNGYTF. In DNA form, the CDR3 reads TGTGCCAGCACCCGACAGGAAAGGAATGGCTACACCTTC.

This clonotype was detected only a few times. The chain joins TRBV7-9 to TRBJ1-5; possibly TRBD1 for D (6 bases). This CDR3 is built from 16 residues. Germline lookup yields CDR1 SEHNR and CDR2 FQNEAQ (reference sequence). Deletions cut 5 bases from V and 0 bases from J, with 14 bases between. CDR3: CASSGPGANSNQPQHF. CDR3 DNA sequence: TGTGCCAGCAGCGGGCCAGGGGCGAATAGCAATCAGCCCCAGCATTTT.

The rearrangement joins TRBV4-3 to TRBJ2-2; D is unclear. With 0 bases removed from V and 0 bases from J, the gap between germline ends came to 17 bases. CDR3 size: 19 residues. Germline CDR1 LGHNA, CDR2 YSLEER. CDR3 protein: CASSQDSLIGGPNTGELFF. CDR3 DNA sequence: TGCGCCAGCAGCCAAGATAGCCTAATTGGCGGACCGAACACCGGGGAGCTGTTTTTT.

The chain uses TRBV5-1 and TRBJ2-1, with TRBD2 matching over 11 bases. Trimming at V came to 4 bases and at J to 6 bases, leaving 6 bases not matched to a gene. Germline V lookup: CDR1 SGHRS, CDR2 YFSETQ. CDR3 length equals 15 residues. The CDR3 DNA is TGCGCCAGCAGCCTAGCGGGAGGCTCCGCCAATGAGCAGTTCTTC. The encoded protein is CASSLAGGSANEQFF.

This clonotype was detected a few times. This chain uses TRBV7-3 with TRBJ2-7; possibly TRBD2 for D (6 bases). The CDR3 has 13 amino acids. V was cut by 5 bases and J by 5 bases, with 13 bases left in between. Germline assignment: CDR1 SGHTA and CDR2 FQGTGA. The chain's CDR3 is CASSLASAHEQYF. As DNA, the CDR3 is TGTGCCAGCAGCCTCGCTAGCGCCCACGAGCAGTACTTC.